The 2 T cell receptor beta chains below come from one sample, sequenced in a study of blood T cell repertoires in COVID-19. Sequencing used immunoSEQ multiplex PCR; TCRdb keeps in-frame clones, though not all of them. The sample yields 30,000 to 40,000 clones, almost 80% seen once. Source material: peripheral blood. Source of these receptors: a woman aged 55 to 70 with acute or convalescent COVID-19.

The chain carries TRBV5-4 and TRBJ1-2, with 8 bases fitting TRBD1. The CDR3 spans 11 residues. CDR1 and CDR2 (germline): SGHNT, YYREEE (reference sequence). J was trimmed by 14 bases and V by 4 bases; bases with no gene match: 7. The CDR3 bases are TGTGCCAGCAGCACCCAGGGGGCAGGAACCTTC. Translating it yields CASSTQGAGTF.

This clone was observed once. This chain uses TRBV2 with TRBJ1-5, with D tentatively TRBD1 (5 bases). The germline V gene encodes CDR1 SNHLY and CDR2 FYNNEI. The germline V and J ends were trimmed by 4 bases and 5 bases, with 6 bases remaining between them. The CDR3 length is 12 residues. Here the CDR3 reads CASSVGDQPQHF. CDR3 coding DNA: TGTGCCAGCAGTGTAGGGGATCAGCCCCAGCATTTT. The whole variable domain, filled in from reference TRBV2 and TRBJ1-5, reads EPEVTQTPSHQVTQMGQEVILRCVPISNHLYFYWYRQILGQKVEFLVSFYNNEISEKSEIFDDQFSVERPDGSNFTLKIRSTKLEDSAMYFCASSVGDQPQHFGDGTRLSIL.